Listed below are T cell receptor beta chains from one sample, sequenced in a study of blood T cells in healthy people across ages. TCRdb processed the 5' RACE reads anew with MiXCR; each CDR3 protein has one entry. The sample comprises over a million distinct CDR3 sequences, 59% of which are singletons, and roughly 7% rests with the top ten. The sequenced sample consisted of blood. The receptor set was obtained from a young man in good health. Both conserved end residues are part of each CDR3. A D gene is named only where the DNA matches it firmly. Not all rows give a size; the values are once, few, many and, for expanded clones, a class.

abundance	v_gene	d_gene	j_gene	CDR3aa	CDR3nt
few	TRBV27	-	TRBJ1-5	CASSLNGGAEMAPQHF	TGTGCCAGCAGTTTAAATGGGGGGGCCGAAATGGCGCCCCAGCATTTT
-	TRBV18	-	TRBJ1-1	CASSPMRDTEAFF	TGTGCCAGCTCACCAATGCGGGACACTGAAGCTTTCTTT
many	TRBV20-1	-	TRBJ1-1	CSARSGITDTEAFF	TGCAGTGCTAGATCTGGGATAACCGACACTGAAGCTTTCTTT
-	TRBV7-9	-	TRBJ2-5	CASSLSQLGLGAETQYF	TGTGCCAGCAGCTTAAGTCAACTAGGCCTCGGGGCAGAGACCCAGTACTTC
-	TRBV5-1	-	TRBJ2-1	CASSLATVLGVGSYSEQFF	TGCGCCAGCAGCTTGGCCACGGTTCTAGGTGTAGGGTCCTACAGTGAGCAGTTCTTC
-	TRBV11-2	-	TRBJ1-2	CASSATGGPGYGYTF	TGTGCCAGCAGCGCAACAGGCGGGCCCGGCTATGGCTACACCTTC
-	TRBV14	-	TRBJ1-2	CASSRTYTPYGYTF	TGTGCCAGCAGCCGTACATACACACCCTATGGCTACACCTTC
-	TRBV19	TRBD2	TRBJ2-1	CASSRLAGFNEQFF	TGTGCCAGTAGTCGACTAGCGGGGTTCAATGAGCAGTTCTTC
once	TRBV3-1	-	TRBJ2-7	CASSPLTGWEQYF	TGTGCCAGCAGCCCCCTGACAGGTTGGGAGCAGTACTTC
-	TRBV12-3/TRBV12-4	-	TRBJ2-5	CASSLAGGLKETQYF	TGTGCCAGCAGTTTAGCCGGGGGGCTGAAAGAGACCCAGTACTTC
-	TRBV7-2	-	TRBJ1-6	CASSLTPAPLHF	TGTGCCAGCAGCTTAACCCCGGCACCCCTCCACTTT
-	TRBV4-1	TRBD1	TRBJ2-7	CASSRNHDRGELYEQYF	TGCGCCAGCAGCCGCAATCATGACAGGGGGGAACTGTACGAGCAGTACTTC
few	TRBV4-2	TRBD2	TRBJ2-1	CASSQTSGRSHEQFF	TGTGCCAGCAGCCAGACTAGCGGGAGATCACATGAGCAGTTCTTC
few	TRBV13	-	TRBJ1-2	CASSSIRDGNYGYTF	TGTGCCAGCAGCTCCATCCGGGACGGGAACTATGGCTACACCTTC
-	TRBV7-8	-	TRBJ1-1	CASSHGFTEAFF	TGTGCCAGCAGCCACGGTTTCACTGAAGCTTTCTTT
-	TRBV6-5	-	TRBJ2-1	CACCKDTNEQFF	TGTGCCTGTTGTAAGGATACCAATGAGCAGTTCTTC
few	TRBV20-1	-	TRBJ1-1	CSGTQEINTEAFF	TGCAGTGGTACACAGGAAATAAACACTGAAGCTTTCTTT
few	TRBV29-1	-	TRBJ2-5	CSVGEQQETQYF	TGCAGCGTTGGTGAACAGCAAGAGACCCAGTACTTC
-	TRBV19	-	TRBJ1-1	CASSIGRANTEAFF	TGTGCCAGTAGTATTGGCAGGGCGAACACTGAAGCTTTCTTT
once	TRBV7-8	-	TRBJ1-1	CASSSTRGGTEAFF	TGTGCCAGCAGCTCCACGCGGGGGGGCACTGAAGCTTTCTTT
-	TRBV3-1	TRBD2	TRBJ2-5	CASSLRWRTRAQETQYF	TGTGCCAGCAGCCTGCGGTGGAGGACTAGAGCCCAAGAGACCCAGTACTTC
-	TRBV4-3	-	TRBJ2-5	CASRAGSTPFYEQYF	TGCGCCAGCAGGGCGGGGTCTACACCTTTCTATGAGCAGTACTTC
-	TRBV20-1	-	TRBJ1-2	CSASSGANYGYTF	TGCAGTGCTAGTAGTGGGGCGAACTATGGCTACACCTTC
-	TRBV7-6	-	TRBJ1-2	CASSLVGQSGYTF	TGTGCCAGCAGCTTAGTTGGGCAGAGTGGCTACACCTTC
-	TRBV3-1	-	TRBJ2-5	CASSQGPVVGQETQYF	TGTGCCAGCAGCCAAGGACCGGTGGTCGGCCAAGAGACCCAGTACTTC
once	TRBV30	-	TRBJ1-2	CAGRWGEGYTF	TGTGCCGGTCGGTGGGGGGAAGGCTACACCTTC
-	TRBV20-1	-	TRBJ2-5	CSATGYSWEEETQYF	TGCAGTGCAACGGGTTACTCATGGGAGGAAGAGACCCAGTACTTC
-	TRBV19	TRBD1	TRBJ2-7	CASSTTGTGFPYEQYF	TGTGCCAGTAGCACAACCGGGACAGGGTTCCCCTACGAGCAGTACTTC
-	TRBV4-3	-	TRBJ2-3	CASSQGRDTDTQYF	TGCGCCAGCAGCCAAGGTCGGGACACAGATACGCAGTATTTT
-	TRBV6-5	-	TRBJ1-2	CASSYRGGRGNYGYTF	TGTGCCAGCAGTTACCGGGGGGGGCGAGGGAACTATGGCTACACCTTC
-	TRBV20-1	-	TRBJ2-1	CSARVGSVGEQFF	TGCAGTGCTAGAGTGGGTAGCGTAGGTGAGCAGTTCTTC
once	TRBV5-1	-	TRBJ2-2	CASSLWSREFGELFF	TGCGCCAGCAGCTTGTGGTCCAGGGAGTTCGGGGAGCTGTTTTTT
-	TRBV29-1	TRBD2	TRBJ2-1	CSVSPTSGNPNEQFF	TGCAGCGTCTCCCCGACTAGCGGGAACCCCAATGAGCAGTTCTTC
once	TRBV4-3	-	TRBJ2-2	CASSQDPVGAGELFF	TGCGCCAGCAGCCAAGATCCGGTGGGGGCCGGGGAGCTGTTTTTT
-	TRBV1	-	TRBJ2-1	CTSSQDRATSQRERNYNEQFF	TGCACCAGCAGCCAAGATCGGGCGACTAGTCAGCGGGAGAGAAACTACAATGAGCAGTTCTTC
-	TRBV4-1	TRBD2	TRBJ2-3	CASSQLRNLAGGPSLPDTQYF	TGCGCCAGCAGCCAGCTGCGGAATCTAGCGGGAGGGCCCTCCCTCCCAGATACGCAGTATTTT
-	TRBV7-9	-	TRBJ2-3	CASSLPGLATSTDTQYF	TGTGCCAGCAGCCTTCCCGGTCTAGCTACTAGCACAGATACGCAGTATTTT
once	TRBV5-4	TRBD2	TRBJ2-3	CASSFGSGHAGETQYF	TGTGCCAGCAGCTTCGGTAGCGGTCATGCGGGAGAGACGCAGTATTTT
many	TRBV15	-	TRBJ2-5	CATSRGETQYF	TGTGCCACCAGCAGAGGAGAGACCCAGTACTTC
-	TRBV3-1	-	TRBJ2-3	CASSHLGQYADTQYF	TGTGCCAGCAGCCATCTAGGACAGTACGCAGATACGCAGTATTTT
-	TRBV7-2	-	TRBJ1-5	CASSLAGGTLNQPQHF	TGTGCCAGCAGCTTAGCTGGGGGTACGCTCAATCAGCCCCAGCATTTT
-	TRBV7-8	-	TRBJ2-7	CASNPSSYEQYF	TGTGCCAGCAATCCAAGCTCCTACGAGCAGTACTTC
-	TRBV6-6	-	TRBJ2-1	CASSYSARSSYNEQFF	TGTGCCAGCAGTTACTCGGCCCGAAGCTCCTACAATGAGCAGTTCTTC
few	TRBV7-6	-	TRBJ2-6	CASRVGSGSGANVLTF	TGTGCCAGCAGGGTCGGTTCGGGCTCTGGGGCCAACGTCCTGACTTTC